The next 27 T cell receptor beta chains were all read from a single sample in a study of blood T cell repertoires in COVID-19. Assay: immunoSEQ multiplex PCR; the TCRdb copy retains only in-frame clones and omits some. The sample carries about 290,000 clones, about 90% recorded once. The sequencing input was peripheral blood. Receptors originate from a woman aged 30 to 39 with COVID-19, enrolled during active disease.

The chain carries TRBV11-3 and TRBJ2-1, with a tentative D call TRBD1 (5 bases). This CDR3 has 13 amino acids. From germline, CDR1 is SGHNT and CDR2 YENEEA. Trimming removed 4 bases from V and 4 bases from J, with 8 bases in between. Written as DNA, the CDR3 is TGTGCCAGCAGCTCTGGACAATACAATGAGCAGTTCTTC. This codes for CASSSGQYNEQFF.

This clone was seen just once. The J gene is TRBJ1-2, the V gene TRBV9; 7 bases are a match to TRBD1. The CDR3 has 17 residues. V was pared by 0 bases and J by 3 bases, with 11 bases of the junction left unmatched. The germline V gene has CDR1 SGDLS and CDR2 YYNGEE. In DNA, the CDR3 is TGTGCCAGCAGCGTAGCTAACAGGGGAAGGGGGCACTATGGCTACACCTTC. Amino acids: CASSVANRGRGHYGYTF.

This chain links TRBV24-1 with TRBJ1-1; unclear D gene. The CDR3 covers 17 residues. V lost 8 bases and J 0 bases, leaving 21 bases between the germline ends. Germline V gene sequence: CDR1 KGHDR, CDR2 SFDVKD. CDR3 loop: CATTLVGLLKLNTEAFF. CDR3 bases: TGTGCCACCACCCTAGTAGGACTGCTTAAACTGAACACTGAAGCTTTCTTT.

The J gene is TRBJ2-7, the V gene TRBV5-1; 10 nucleotides line up with TRBD1. The CDR3 consists of 14 residues. The V segment lost 4 bases and the J segment 3 bases; nucleotides outside the gene matches: 4. Germline V gene data show CDR1 as SGHRS and CDR2 as YFSETQ. The CDR3 loop is CASSPGTGDYEQYF. The DNA for the CDR3 is TGCGCCAGCAGCCCGGGGACAGGGGACTACGAGCAGTACTTC.

This chain uses TRBV28 with TRBJ2-3; 9 bases are shared with TRBD1. This CDR3 contains 15 residues. CDR1 and CDR2 from the germline V gene are MDHEN and SYDVKM. J lost 6 bases, V lost 8 bases, and 12 bases had no gene match. CDR3: CASAGLGTGSDTQYF. For the CDR3, the DNA is TGTGCCAGCGCCGGCTTGGGGACAGGGTCCGATACGCAGTATTTT.

V usage is TRBV9 and J usage is TRBJ2-7; 10 bases fit TRBD1. The CDR3 extends over 15 amino acids. J gave up 3 bases and V 4 bases, and 7 bases lay outside the gene matches. Germline-derived CDR1 and CDR2 are SGDLS and YYNGEE. Written as DNA, the CDR3 is TGTGCCAGCAGCTTCGCCGGGACAGGGGACTACGAGCAGTACTTC. Its translation: CASSFAGTGDYEQYF.

The chain is built from TRBV7-9 and TRBJ2-7; 8 bases fit TRBD2. The V gene end was trimmed by 5 bases and the J gene end by 3 bases; junction bases not matched to a gene: 15. The CDR3 extends over 17 amino acids. The germline V gene encodes CDR1 SEHNR and CDR2 FQNEAQ (reference sequence). CDR3 nucleotide sequence: TGTGCCAGCAGCCCCGTCCCATGGGGCGGGGGGATCTACGAGCAGTACTTC. It translates to CASSPVPWGGGIYEQYF.

The V and J genes are TRBV3-1 (or the pseudogene TRBV3-2) and TRBJ2-2; D is uncertain. This CDR3 is 15 amino acids long. Trimming cost V 0 bases and J 6 bases, with 11 bases left between them. Looked up from germline, CDR1 is LGHDT and CDR2 is YNNKEL (reference sequence). The CDR3: CASSQEGSVAGELFF. CDR3 DNA sequence: TGTGCCAGCAGCCAAGAGGGCTCGGTGGCCGGGGAGCTGTTTTTT.

The rearrangement uses TRBV19 and TRBJ1-6; no clear D. Germline V gene sequence: CDR1 LNHDA, CDR2 SQIVND (reference sequence). This CDR3 region has 17 residues. Trimming took 4 bases from V and 0 from J, leaving 13 bases between them. Here the CDR3 reads CASSSYLGSSYNSPLHF. DNA of the CDR3: TGTGCCAGTAGTAGCTACCTAGGGAGCTCCTATAATTCACCCCTCCACTTT.

V and J are TRBV5-1 and TRBJ2-3, with D maybe TRBD1 (5 bases). V was shortened by 2 bases and J by 4 bases, with 14 bases between the two germline ends. The CDR3 totals 15 residues. Germline V gene data show CDR1 as SGHRS and CDR2 as YFSETQ. The CDR3 DNA reads TGCGCCAGCAGCTTAGGGGCGAGTGAGGCAGATACGCAGTATTTT. The encoded protein is CASSLGASEADTQYF.

The chain links TRBV19 to TRBJ1-2, with 10 positions matching TRBD1. The trim removed 5 bases at V and 6 bases at J, leaving 3 bases unmatched. Germline lookup yields CDR1 LNHDA and CDR2 SQIVND (reference sequence). The CDR3 contains 13 residues. CDR3 region: CASSDRGLDGYTF. The CDR3 DNA reads as TGTGCCAGTAGTGACAGGGGGCTGGATGGCTACACCTTC.

V is TRBV5-1 and J is TRBJ2-5; no firm D call. This CDR3 has 13 residues. V was cut by 0 bases and J by 2 bases, with 5 bases left in between. Germline assignment: CDR1 SGHRS and CDR2 YFSETQ. Here the CDR3 DNA reads TGCGCCAGCAGCTTGGGTAGTCAAGAGACCCAGTACTTC. The encoded protein is CASSLGSQETQYF.

Written as DNA, the CDR3 is TGTGCCAGTAGTAGGGACACCTACGGCTACACCTTC. Translation: CASSRDTYGYTF. The rearrangement joins TRBV19 to TRBJ1-2, with D possibly TRBD1 on 6 matching bases. The V end lost 4 bases, the J end lost 8 bases, and 11 bases lay between the germline ends. The CDR3 covers 12 residues. The germline V gene encodes CDR1 LNHDA and CDR2 SQIVND (reference sequence).

The chain links TRBV4-1 to TRBJ1-2; a possible D gene is TRBD1 (5 bases). The germline CDR1 and CDR2 sequences are MGHRA and YSYEKL. Trimming removed 6 bases from V and 0 bases from J, with 14 bases in between. This CDR3 has 15 amino acids. In DNA form, the CDR3 reads TGCGCCAGCAGAAGCGGGGGAACAGCTAACTATGGCTACACCTTC. This encodes CASRSGGTANYGYTF.

This chain connects TRBV30 to TRBJ1-5, with no clear D. The germline V gene encodes CDR1 GTSNPN and CDR2 SVGIG (reference sequence). The CDR3 totals 13 residues. The V gene lost 1 base and the J gene lost 0 bases, with 4 bases spanning the gap. CDR3 protein: CAWSGYSNQPQHF. Written as DNA, the CDR3 is TGTGCCTGGAGTGGTTATAGCAATCAGCCCCAGCATTTT.

The chain carries TRBV6-6 and TRBJ2-1; weak D call: TRBD1 (6 bases). This CDR3 contains 14 residues. V was shortened by 7 bases and J by 0 bases, with 10 bases between the two germline ends. Germline V gene data show CDR1 as MNHNY and CDR2 as SVGAGI (reference sequence). The CDR3 DNA is TGTGCCAGCAATGGCAGGGGCTCCTACAATGAGCAGTTCTTC. It translates to CASNGRGSYNEQFF.

The rearrangement uses TRBV14 and TRBJ2-3, with D possibly being TRBD1 (6 bases). The CDR3 sequence is 15 residues long. The V end was cut by 2 bases, the J end by 4 bases, with 13 bases between. Germline loops: CDR1 SGHDN, CDR2 FVKESK. CDR3 region: CASSQQRGFADTQYF. CDR3 in DNA: TGTGCCAGCAGCCAACAAAGGGGGTTCGCAGATACGCAGTATTTT.

This chain links TRBV10-1 with TRBJ2-7; the match to TRBD1 covers 7 bases. The CDR3 runs 13 residues. V lost 8 bases and J lost 3; bases outside the gene matches: 7. Germline CDR1 and CDR2: WNHNN and SYGVQD (reference sequence). CDR3 sequence reads: CASRGDRVYEQYF. CDR3 nucleotides: TGCGCCAGCCGAGGGGACAGAGTCTACGAGCAGTACTTC.

This sequence joins TRBV4-1 and TRBJ2-2, with a possible D match to TRBD2 (5 bases). The CDR3 sequence is 13 residues long. CDR1 and CDR2 from the germline V gene are MGHRA and YSYEKL. The CDR3 reads CAASPTNTGELFF. In DNA form, the CDR3 reads TGCGCAGCTAGCCCTACGAACACCGGGGAGCTGTTTTTT.

The gene calls are TRBV10-3 and TRBJ2-1; 10 positions match TRBD2. The CDR3 has 14 residues. V lost 7 bases, J lost 8 bases, and 8 bases stayed unmatched. CDR1 and CDR2 (germline): ENHRY, SYGVKD. CDR3 bases: TGTGCCATCAAGGCCAGCGGGGGGGCTGATGAGCAGTTCTTC. Translated, it gives CAIKASGGADEQFF.

The chain employs TRBV28 and TRBJ1-3; TRBD1 agrees at 9 bases. The J segment lost 0 bases and the V segment lost 2 bases, leaving 14 bases of the junction unmatched. This CDR3 region has 20 residues. CDR1 and CDR2 from the germline V gene are MDHEN and SYDVKM. In DNA, the CDR3 is TGTGCCAGCAGTTTACGCTACAGGGACAGGGCCTTCTACTCTGGAAACACCATATATTTT. Amino acids: CASSLRYRDRAFYSGNTIYF.

The rearrangement uses TRBV3-1 (or the pseudogene TRBV3-2) and TRBJ2-5, with 7 bases lining up with TRBD2. Per the germline V gene, CDR1 is LGHDT and CDR2 is YNNKEL (reference sequence). There are 17 residues in the CDR3. After removal of 4 bases from V and 1 base from J, the junction contained 12 bases not matched to a gene. The CDR3 DNA is TGTGCCAGCAGCCTGGGGACTATCATAGGGGTCCAAGAGACCCAGTACTTC. Translation: CASSLGTIIGVQETQYF.

The chain joins TRBV6-5 to TRBJ1-4; weak D call: TRBD1 (6 bases). This CDR3 has 15 amino acids. CDR1 and CDR2 (germline): MNHEY, SVGAGI. The germline V and J ends were trimmed by 6 bases and 4 bases, with 15 bases remaining between them. The CDR3 here is CASSYTGKHNEKLFF. The CDR3 coding sequence is TGTGCCAGCAGCTACACAGGGAAACATAATGAAAAACTGTTTTTT.

The V call is TRBV9, the J call TRBJ2-1, with a tentative D call TRBD2 (5 bases). CDR3 length equals 13 residues. The germline V gene encodes CDR1 SGDLS and CDR2 YYNGEE. V was cut by 0 bases and J by 9 bases, with 10 bases left in between. The CDR3 is CASSVDFRGEQFF. The CDR3 DNA is TGTGCCAGCAGCGTAGATTTCCGGGGTGAGCAGTTCTTC.

The V and J genes are TRBV7-8 and TRBJ1-3; D possibly corresponds to TRBD1 (5 bases). The CDR3 sequence is 16 residues long. The germline gives CDR1 SGHVS, CDR2 FQNEAQ. The V end lost 1 base, the J end lost 6 bases, and 16 bases lay between the germline ends. The CDR3 loop reads CASSLVIRDLVNTIYF. CDR3 nucleotides: TGTGCCAGCAGCTTAGTTATCAGGGATTTAGTAAACACCATATATTTT.

The chain combines TRBV18 with TRBJ2-1; a possible D gene is TRBD2 (6 bases). This CDR3 region has 15 residues. Germline V gene sequence: CDR1 KGHSH, CDR2 LQKENI. With 2 bases removed from V and 6 bases from J, the gap between germline ends came to 14 bases. In DNA form, the CDR3 reads TGTGCCAGCTCACCAGGGGCGGGGATAGCCAATGAGCAGTTCTTC. Protein product: CASSPGAGIANEQFF.

The chain employs TRBV4-1 and TRBJ1-2; a possible D gene is TRBD1 (5 bases). This CDR3 comprises 17 residues. Germline CDR1 reads MGHRA; CDR2 reads YSYEKL. V was shortened by 0 bases and J by 8 bases, with 22 bases between the two germline ends. DNA for the CDR3: TGCGCCAGCAGCCAAGAAGGGAAGGGGCCCGCCAATCGGGGCTACACCTTC. This sequence encodes CASSQEGKGPANRGYTF.